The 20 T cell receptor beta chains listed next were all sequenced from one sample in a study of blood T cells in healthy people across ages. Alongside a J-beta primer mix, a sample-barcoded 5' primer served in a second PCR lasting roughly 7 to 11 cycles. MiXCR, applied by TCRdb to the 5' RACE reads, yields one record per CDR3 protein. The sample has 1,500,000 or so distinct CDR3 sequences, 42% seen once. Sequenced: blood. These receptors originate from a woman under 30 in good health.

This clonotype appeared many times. CDR3 region: CSVALGASGTTSTDTQYF. Written as DNA, the CDR3 is TGCAGCGTCGCTTTAGGGGCTAGCGGAACAACTAGCACAGATACGCAGTATTTT. The rearrangement uses TRBV29-1 and TRBJ2-3; the match to TRBD2 covers 7 bases. Germline V gene lookup returns CDR1 SQVTM and CDR2 ANQGSEA. Trimming removed 6 bases from V and 0 bases from J; junction bases left unmatched: 18. This CDR3 is built from 18 residues.

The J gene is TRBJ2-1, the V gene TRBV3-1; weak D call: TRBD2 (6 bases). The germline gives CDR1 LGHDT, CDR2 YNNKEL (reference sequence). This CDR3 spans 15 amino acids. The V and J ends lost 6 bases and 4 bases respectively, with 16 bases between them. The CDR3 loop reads CASRFPSAFYNEQFF. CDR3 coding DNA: TGTGCCAGCAGGTTTCCTAGCGCCTTTTACAATGAGCAGTTCTTC.

The CDR3 region is CASSQDKGGLAYEQYF. CDR3 bases: TGCGCCAGCAGCCAAGATAAAGGGGGCCTCGCCTACGAGCAGTACTTC. The chain links TRBV4-3 to TRBJ2-7; TRBD1 matches at 7 bases. Germline trimming cut 0 bases from V and 2 bases from J; bases unmatched to any gene: 7. CDR3 length: 16 residues. CDR1 and CDR2 from the germline V gene are LGHNA and YSLEER.

As DNA, the CDR3 is TGTGCCAGCAGCCCCCGAGGACAGGGGAGAAACACTGAAGCTTTCTTT. It encodes CASSPRGQGRNTEAFF. The chain combines TRBV7-2 with TRBJ1-1; 9 positions match TRBD1. This CDR3 spans 16 amino acids. The V segment lost 5 bases and the J segment 2 bases; nucleotides outside the gene matches: 9. Germline CDR1 reads SGHTA; CDR2 reads FQGNSA.

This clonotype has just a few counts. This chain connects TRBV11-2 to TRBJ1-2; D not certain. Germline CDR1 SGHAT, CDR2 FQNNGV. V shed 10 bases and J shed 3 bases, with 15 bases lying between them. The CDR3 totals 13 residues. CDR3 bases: TGTGCCACCCACGGGAGGCAGCACTATGGCTACACCTTC. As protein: CATHGRQHYGYTF.

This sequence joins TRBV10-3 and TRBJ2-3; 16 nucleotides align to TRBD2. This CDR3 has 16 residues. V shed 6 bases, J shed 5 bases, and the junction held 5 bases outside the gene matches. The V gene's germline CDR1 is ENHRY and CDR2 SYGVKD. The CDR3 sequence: CAISPGLAGGGDTQYF. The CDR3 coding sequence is TGTGCCATCAGCCCGGGACTAGCGGGAGGGGGAGATACGCAGTATTTT.

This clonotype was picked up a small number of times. The CDR3 region is CASSFHPTENRYEQYF. CDR3 bases: TGTGCCAGCAGCTTCCACCCGACAGAAAACCGATACGAGCAGTACTTC. This sequence joins TRBV7-9 and TRBJ2-7; possibly TRBD1 for D (5 bases). Germline CDR1 and CDR2: SEHNR and FQNEAQ (reference sequence). This CDR3 comprises 16 residues. The V end was cut by 3 bases, the J end by 4 bases, with 19 bases between.

CDR3 in DNA: TGTGCCAGCAGGGACGGTCCTATTAATTCACCCCTCCACTTT. Its translation: CASRDGPINSPLHF. The rearrangement links TRBV3-1 to TRBJ1-6; D is unclear. Germline CDR1 LGHDT, CDR2 YNNKEL (reference sequence). The V gene lost 6 bases and the J gene lost 6 bases, with 12 bases spanning the gap. The CDR3 extends over 14 amino acids.

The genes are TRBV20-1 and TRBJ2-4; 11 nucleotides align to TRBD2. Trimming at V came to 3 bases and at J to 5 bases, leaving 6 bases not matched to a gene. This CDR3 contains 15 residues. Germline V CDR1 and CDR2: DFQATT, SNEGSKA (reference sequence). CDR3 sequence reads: CSARVSGRAENIQYF. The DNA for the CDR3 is TGCAGTGCTAGGGTTAGCGGGAGGGCAGAAAACATTCAGTACTTC.

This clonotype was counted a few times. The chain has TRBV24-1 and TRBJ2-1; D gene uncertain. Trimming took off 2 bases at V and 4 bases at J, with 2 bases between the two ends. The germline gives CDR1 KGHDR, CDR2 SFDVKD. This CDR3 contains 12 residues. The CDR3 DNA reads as TGTGCCACCAGTGATTATTACAATGAGCAGTTCTTC. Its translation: CATSDYYNEQFF.

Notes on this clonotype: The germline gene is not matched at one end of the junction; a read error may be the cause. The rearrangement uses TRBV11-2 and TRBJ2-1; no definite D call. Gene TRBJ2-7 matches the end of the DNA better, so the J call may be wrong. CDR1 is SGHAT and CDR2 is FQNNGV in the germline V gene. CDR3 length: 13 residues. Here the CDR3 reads CASSVDTANEQYF. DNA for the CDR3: TGTGCCAGCAGCGTAGATACGGCGAATGAGCAGTACTTC.

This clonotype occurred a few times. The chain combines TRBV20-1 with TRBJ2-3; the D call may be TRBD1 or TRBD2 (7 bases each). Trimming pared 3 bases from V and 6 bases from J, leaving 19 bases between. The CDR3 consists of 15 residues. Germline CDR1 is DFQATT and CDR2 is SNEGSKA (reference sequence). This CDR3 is CSARAPGGGVDTQYF. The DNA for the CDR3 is TGCAGTGCTAGGGCCCCAGGGGGGGGCGTTGATACGCAGTATTTT.

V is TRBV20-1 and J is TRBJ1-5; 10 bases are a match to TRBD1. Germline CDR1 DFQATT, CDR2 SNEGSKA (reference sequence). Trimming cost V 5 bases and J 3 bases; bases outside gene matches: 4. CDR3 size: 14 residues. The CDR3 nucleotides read TGCAGTGCTGGGACAGGGGAATACAATCAGCCCCAGCATTTT. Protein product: CSAGTGEYNQPQHF.

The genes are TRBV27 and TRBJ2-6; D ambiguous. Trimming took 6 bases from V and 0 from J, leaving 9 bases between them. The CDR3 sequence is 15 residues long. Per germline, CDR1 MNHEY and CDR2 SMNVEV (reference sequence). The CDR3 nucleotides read TGTGCCAGCAGATTAATTAGCTCTGGGGCCAACGTCCTGACTTTC. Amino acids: CASRLISSGANVLTF.

This CDR3 is CASSVGNTEETQYF. CDR3 sequence (DNA): TGCGCCAGCAGCGTGGGTAACACTGAAGAGACCCAGTACTTC. V and J are TRBV5-1 and TRBJ2-7; D is unresolved. The J call is in doubt because the DNA end fits TRBJ2-5 better. CDR1 is SGHRS and CDR2 is YFSETQ in the germline V gene. The CDR3 consists of 14 residues.

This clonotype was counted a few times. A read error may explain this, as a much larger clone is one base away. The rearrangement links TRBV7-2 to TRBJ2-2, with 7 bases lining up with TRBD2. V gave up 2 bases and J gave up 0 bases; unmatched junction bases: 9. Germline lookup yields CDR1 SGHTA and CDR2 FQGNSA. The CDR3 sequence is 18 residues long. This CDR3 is CASSLWWGGGTNTGELFF. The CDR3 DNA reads TGTGCCAGCAGCTTATGGTGGGGCGGGGGAACGAACACCGGGGAGCTGTTTTTT.

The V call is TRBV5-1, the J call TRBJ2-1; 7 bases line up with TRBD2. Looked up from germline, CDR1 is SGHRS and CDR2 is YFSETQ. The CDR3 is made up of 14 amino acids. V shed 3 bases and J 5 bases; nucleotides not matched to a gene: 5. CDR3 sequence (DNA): TGCGCCAGCAGCTCGGGACTACTTAACAATGAGCAGTTCTTC. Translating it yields CASSSGLLNNEQFF. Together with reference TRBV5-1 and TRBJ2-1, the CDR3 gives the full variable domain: KAGVTQTPRYLIKTRGQQVTLSCSPISGHRSVSWYQQTPGQGLQFLFEYFSETQRNKGNFPGRFSGRQFSNSRSEMNVSTLELGDSALYLCASSSGLLNNEQFFGPGTRLTVL.

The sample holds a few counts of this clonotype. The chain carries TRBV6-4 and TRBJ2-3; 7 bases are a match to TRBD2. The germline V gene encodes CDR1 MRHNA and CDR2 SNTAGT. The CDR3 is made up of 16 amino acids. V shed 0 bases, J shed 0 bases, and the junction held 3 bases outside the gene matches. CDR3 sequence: CASSDSAGLSTDTQYF. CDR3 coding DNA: TGTGCCAGCAGTGACTCAGCGGGGCTCAGCACAGATACGCAGTATTTT.

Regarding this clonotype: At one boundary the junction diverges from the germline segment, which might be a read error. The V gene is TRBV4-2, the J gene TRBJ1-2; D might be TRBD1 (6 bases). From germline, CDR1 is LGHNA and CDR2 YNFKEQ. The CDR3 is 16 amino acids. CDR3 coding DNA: TGTGCCAGCGGCCAAGATCTGGGGGGCGCAGACTATGGCTACACCTTC. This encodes CASGQDLGGADYGYTF.

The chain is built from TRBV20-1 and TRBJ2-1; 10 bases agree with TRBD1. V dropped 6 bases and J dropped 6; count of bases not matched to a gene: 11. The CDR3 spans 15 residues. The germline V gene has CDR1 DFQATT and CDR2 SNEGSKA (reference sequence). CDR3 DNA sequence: TGCAGTGCCCACACCGGGACAGGGGTTTTCAATGAGCAGTTCTTC. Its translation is CSAHTGTGVFNEQFF.